This record looks at one T cell receptor beta chain sequence and its context. Documented time point: cycle 4 day 1 (C4D1), after 6 weeks of nivolumab. Relapse was seen in all patients after autologous stem cell transplantation, and brentuximab vedotin exposure was variable. Assay used: immunoSEQ multiplex PCR; TCRdb lists only in-frame clones, some missing. This table holds 100,000 or so clones, approximately 94% found once. The data derive from a study of PD-1 blockade in classical Hodgkin lymphoma. The CDR3 length is 16 residues. The J segment lost 1 base and the V segment lost 5 bases, leaving 10 bases of the junction unmatched. Germline V lookup: CDR1 MDHEN, CDR2 SYDVKM.

The specimen was peripheral blood mononuclear cells (PBMCs), collected before the fourth cycle of nivolumab. The gene calls are TRBV28 and TRBJ2-7, with 8 bases matching TRBD1. The clonotype comes from a human donor with classical Hodgkin lymphoma. CDR3 in amino acids: CASSQGQGKLSYEQYF. CDR3 DNA sequence: TGTGCCAGCAGTCAAGGACAGGGCAAACTTTCCTACGAGCAGTACTTC. Variable domain in full (rest from reference TRBV28 and TRBJ2-7): DVKVTQSSRYLVKRTGEKVFLECVQDMDHENMFWYRQDPGLGLRLIYFSYDVKMKEKGDIPEGYSVSREKKERFSLILESASTNQTSMYLCASSQGQGKLSYEQYFGPGTRLTVT.